Below, 15 T cell receptor beta chains from the same sample are listed, as sequenced in a study of beta chain bispecific antibodies for T cell cancers (dated by TCRdb to the early 2020s). Overall study outcomes, separate from this receptor: Leukemia cell line cells were mixed with normal T cells in each sequenced sample, and most of the targeted TRBV signal was derived from the leukemia cells rather than from the normal T cells.

These receptors have no known antigen. Library method: 5' RACE. The public reads were quality trimmed at Q25 with fastp and then assembled into clones with MiXCR by TCRdb, keeping productive beta chains. Rows matching on CDR3 protein sequence are summarized as one entry with the most common DNA and genes. For this sample the table gives just over 20,000 distinct CDR3 sequences, of which about 2.7% were detected only once. About a third of the sample is in the top ten clones. T cells were expanded from blood mononuclear cells with anti-CD3 antibody OKT3 or CD3/CD28 Dynabeads for 2 to 3 days. Source material: healthy donor T cells cultured with leukemia cells. The receptor source for this set is a human donor in good health. Some clones in this sample may be carry-over from other donors' samples.

The table lists this clonotype with many counts. The chain couples TRBV12-3 or TRBV12-4 to TRBJ2-7; D ambiguous. The CDR3 totals 12 residues. V was shortened by 4 bases and J by 5 bases, with 9 bases between the two germline ends. The CDR3 loop reads CASSSWAHEQYF. The CDR3 DNA follows: TGTGCCAGCAGTTCTTGGGCCCACGAGCAGTACTTC.

This clonotype showed up many times. The V and J genes are TRBV3-1 and TRBJ2-1; D might be TRBD1 (6 bases). The V end was cut by 5 bases, the J end by 3 bases, with 11 bases between. The CDR3 totals 14 residues. Germline V gene lookup returns CDR1 LGHDT and CDR2 YNNKEL (reference sequence). The chain's CDR3 is CASSEDSDYNEQFF. The CDR3 DNA sequence: TGTGCCAGCAGCGAGGACAGCGACTACAATGAGCAGTTCTTC.

This clonotype was detected ten times or more. The V and J genes are TRBV11-1 and TRBJ1-5; 8 bases are shared with TRBD1. The CDR3 spans 14 residues. After removal of 5 bases from V and 4 bases from J, the junction contained 4 bases not matched to a gene. Germline CDR1 reads SGHAT; CDR2 reads FQDESV (reference sequence). Here the CDR3 DNA reads TGTGCCAGCAGCCCCGGACAGGGTAATCAGCCCCAGCATTTT. This sequence encodes CASSPGQGNQPQHF.

This clonotype was seen many times. The genes are TRBV28 and TRBJ2-7; 8 bases map to TRBD1. With 7 bases clipped from V and 2 bases from J, the junction kept 7 bases outside the gene matches. The CDR3 loop spans 14 amino acids. The V gene's germline CDR1 is MDHEN and CDR2 SYDVKM. The CDR3 DNA sequence: TGTGCCAGCAATCCGGACAGGGCCCCCTACGAGCAGTACTTC. This gives the protein CASNPDRAPYEQYF.

This clonotype was seen at least ten times. V is TRBV14 and J is TRBJ2-7; D is possibly TRBD1 or TRBD2 (5 bases each). Germline CDR1 reads SGHDN; CDR2 reads FVKESK. This CDR3 spans 15 amino acids. V dropped 1 base and J dropped 3 bases, with 13 bases sitting between them. CDR3 amino acids: CASSQGAGSVYEQYF. The CDR3 DNA is TGTGCCAGCAGCCAAGGGGCAGGGAGCGTCTACGAGCAGTACTTC.

This clonotype was recorded at least ten times. This chain uses TRBV27 with TRBJ1-4; D gene ambiguous. V was clipped by 4 bases and J by 8 bases, with 11 bases between them. Germline V gene lookup returns CDR1 MNHEY and CDR2 SMNVEV (reference sequence). CDR3 length: 13 residues. The CDR3 reads CASSSTLREKLFF. The CDR3 DNA sequence: TGTGCCAGCAGTTCTACGTTACGGGAAAAACTGTTTTTT.

This clonotype was detected a few times. The chain joins TRBV19 to TRBJ1-2, with D unresolved. Germline V lookup: CDR1 LNHDA, CDR2 SQIVND (reference sequence). This CDR3 comprises 13 residues. V was trimmed by 3 bases and J by 2 bases, leaving 7 bases between them. The CDR3 region is CASSIAGNYGYTF. The DNA of the CDR3 is TGTGCCAGTAGTATCGCTGGGAACTATGGCTACACCTTC.

This clonotype occurred many times. The gene calls are TRBV7-6 and TRBJ1-1; perhaps TRBD1 as D (5 bases). With 4 bases removed from V and 4 bases from J, the gap between germline ends came to 10 bases. The CDR3 covers 13 residues. Looked up from germline, CDR1 is SGHVS and CDR2 is FNYEAQ. CDR3 nucleotides: TGTGCCAGCAGCTCCACGCAGGGCACTGAAGCTTTCTTT. Translation: CASSSTQGTEAFF.

This clonotype was seen ten or more times. The DNA for the CDR3 is TGCGCCAGCAGCTTGGCCGGGGGAAGCATCTATGGCTACACCTTC. Its protein is CASSLAGGSIYGYTF. V and J are TRBV5-1 and TRBJ1-2; maybe TRBD1 (5 bases). Looked up from germline, CDR1 is SGHRS and CDR2 is YFSETQ. Trimming took 0 bases from V and 4 from J, leaving 13 bases between them. The CDR3 has 15 amino acids.

This clonotype was seen repeatedly, ten times or more. The genes are TRBV10-2 and TRBJ2-7; 7 bases align to TRBD2. J lost 2 bases, V lost 2 bases, and 3 bases had no gene match. The CDR3 runs 14 residues. Looked up from germline, CDR1 is WSHSY and CDR2 is SAAADI. In DNA, the CDR3 is TGCGCCAGCAGTGAGGCGGGGGACCCCTACGAGCAGTACTTC. Its protein product is CASSEAGDPYEQYF.

This clonotype occurred many times. The rearrangement uses TRBV5-1 and TRBJ2-1, with 11 nucleotides matching TRBD2. The CDR3 is 15 amino acids. Germline V CDR1 and CDR2: SGHRS, YFSETQ. The V gene end was trimmed by 2 bases and the J gene end by 7 bases; junction bases not matched to a gene: 5. CDR3 protein: CASSFGSGGANEQFF. The DNA for the CDR3 is TGCGCCAGCAGCTTTGGTAGCGGGGGGGCAAATGAGCAGTTCTTC. Looking up the rest from reference TRBV5-1 and TRBJ2-1 gives the full variable domain: KAGVTQTPRYLIKTRGQQVTLSCSPISGHRSVSWYQQTPGQGLQFLFEYFSETQRNKGNFPGRFSGRQFSNSRSEMNVSTLELGDSALYLCASSFGSGGANEQFFGPGTRLTVL.

This clonotype came up many times. The chain links TRBV27 to TRBJ1-4; the D is unclear. This CDR3 spans 14 amino acids. The V and J ends lost 5 bases and 7 bases respectively, with 14 bases between them. CDR1 MNHEY and CDR2 SMNVEV come from the germline V gene (reference sequence). The CDR3 coding sequence is TGTGCCAGCAGTCACGGCTGGGAAGGTGAAAAACTGTTTTTT. Protein: CASSHGWEGEKLFF. Looking up the rest from reference TRBV27 and TRBJ1-4 gives the full variable domain: EAQVTQNPRYLITVTGKKLTVTCSQNMNHEYMSWYRQDPGLGLRQIYYSMNVEVTDKGDVPEGYKVSRKEKRNFPLILESPSPNQTSLYFCASSHGWEGEKLFFGSGTQLSVL.

Ten or more counts support this clonotype. The V and J genes are TRBV5-1 and TRBJ2-3; 9 bases match TRBD2. This CDR3 comprises 16 residues. V shed 1 base and J 0 bases; nucleotides not matched to a gene: 3. In germline, CDR1 is SGHRS, CDR2 YFSETQ. CDR3: CASSLPSGASTDTQYF. The CDR3 region has the DNA TGCGCCAGCAGCTTGCCTAGCGGGGCTAGCACAGATACGCAGTATTTT.

This clonotype has at least ten counts. The chain joins TRBV7-9 to TRBJ1-2; TRBD1 agrees at 8 bases. V lost 3 bases to trimming and J lost 8 bases; unmatched junction nucleotides: 11. The CDR3 loop spans 15 amino acids. Per germline, CDR1 SEHNR and CDR2 FQNEAQ (reference sequence). The CDR3 is CASSFPTGEVIGYTF. As DNA, the CDR3 is TGTGCCAGCAGCTTCCCGACAGGGGAGGTGATCGGCTACACCTTC.

In its sample, this clonotype was seen many times. CDR3: CASKGPGAYEQYF. Written as DNA, the CDR3 is TGTGCCAGCAAGGGACCGGGGGCCTACGAGCAGTACTTC. This chain uses TRBV27 with TRBJ2-7, with TRBD2 as a possible D gene (6 bases). Germline-derived CDR1 and CDR2 are MNHEY and SMNVEV (reference sequence). The CDR3 is 13 residues long. Trimming took off 7 bases at V and 2 bases at J, with 12 bases between the two ends.